A selection of T cell receptor beta chains follows, all from one sample in a study of Graves' ophthalmopathy and Graves' hyperthyroidism. Each CDR3 protein gets one entry after TCRdb re-called the multiplex PCR reads with MiXCR. Of about 400,000 distinct CDR3 sequences in the sample, about a sixth are singletons; the top ten hold approximately 1.4%. Sequencing was done on a sample of peripheral blood. Receptors were obtained from a woman aged 18-35 years with Graves' ophthalmopathy. The CDR3 runs from the conserved cysteine through the conserved F or W. D genes are given only for firm matches. The listing skips clone size in some rows; elsewhere it reads once, few, many or a size class.

TRBJ1-6 TRBV11-1 14 NA many TGTGCCAGCAGCTTACTGGAGCGAAGCTCACCCCTCCACTTT CASSLLERSSPLHF
TRBJ1-6 TRBV20-1 16 TRBD1 many TGCAGTGCTAGAACGGGACAGGGTATTGGAGGATCACCCCTCCACTTT CSARTGQGIGGSPLHF
TRBJ2-2 TRBV24-1 16 NA many TGTGCCACCAGTGATTTCGGCGTAGGGAACACCGGGGAGCTGTTTTTT CATSDFGVGNTGELFF
TRBJ2-7 TRBV4-3 17 TRBD2 NA TGCGCCAGCAGCCGGACGACTAGCGGGGGGGGGGGCCACGAGCAGTACTTC CASSRTTSGGGGHEQYF
TRBJ2-7 TRBV4-3 14 NA many TGCGCCAGCAGCTCAGGGCGGGGGCCCTACGAGCAGTACTTC CASSSGRGPYEQYF
TRBJ2-5 TRBV12-3/TRBV12-4 14 TRBD1 many TGTGCCAGCAGCCGACAGGGTTCCCAAGAGACCCAGTACTTC CASSRQGSQETQYF
TRBJ1-1 TRBV28 15 NA many TGTGCCAGCAGTCTCCCGGCGGGCCGGGGCACTGAAGCTTTCTTT CASSLPAGRGTEAFF
TRBJ1-6 TRBV20-1 13 TRBD1 many TGCAGTGCTCCGGACAGGTGGAATTCACCCCTCCACTTT CSAPDRWNSPLHF
TRBJ1-1 TRBV6-4 13 TRBD1 many TGTGCCAGCAGTTCTCAGGGGGCCACTGAAGCTTTCTTT CASSSQGATEAFF
TRBJ2-5 TRBV5-1 11 TRBD1 many TGCGCCAGCAGCGGACAGGCGGCCCAGTACTTC CASSGQAAQYF
TRBJ2-6 TRBV15 18 TRBD1 NA TGTGCCACCAGCGGCGTGGGACAGGACTTCTCTGGGGCCAACGTCCTGACTTTC CATSGVGQDFSGANVLTF
TRBJ2-3 TRBV19 13 NA many TGTGCCAGTAGTATCGACAGATCAGATACGCAGTATTTT CASSIDRSDTQYF
TRBJ1-2 TRBV7-8 16 TRBD1 few TGTGCCAGCAGCTTCGGGACAGGGGTTACTAACTATGGCTACACCTTC CASSFGTGVTNYGYTF
TRBJ2-7 TRBV2 17 NA many TGTGCCAGCAGTGTCCAACGCAGAGGACAGACCTCCTACGAGCAGTACTTC CASSVQRRGQTSYEQYF